This T cell receptor (beta chain) was obtained from a study of technical replicates of blood from a few donors. TCRdb's table, derived via immunoSEQ multiplex PCR, lists solely in-frame clones and lacks some. The sample contains about 81,000 clones, 85% to 95% of which appear only once. This CDR3 has 16 residues. The V gene's germline CDR1 is SEHNR and CDR2 FQNEAQ (reference sequence). Trimming left V 1 base short and J 4 bases short, with 14 bases between. This receptor was identified in a human donor in good health. The specimen sequenced was T cells isolated from PBMCs. J is TRBJ1-5 and V is TRBV7-9, with D perhaps matching TRBD1 (6 bases). The CDR3 sequence: CASSLDRVVGNQPQHF. DNA for the CDR3: TGTGCCAGCAGCTTAGACAGGGTAGTAGGTAATCAGCCCCAGCATTTT.